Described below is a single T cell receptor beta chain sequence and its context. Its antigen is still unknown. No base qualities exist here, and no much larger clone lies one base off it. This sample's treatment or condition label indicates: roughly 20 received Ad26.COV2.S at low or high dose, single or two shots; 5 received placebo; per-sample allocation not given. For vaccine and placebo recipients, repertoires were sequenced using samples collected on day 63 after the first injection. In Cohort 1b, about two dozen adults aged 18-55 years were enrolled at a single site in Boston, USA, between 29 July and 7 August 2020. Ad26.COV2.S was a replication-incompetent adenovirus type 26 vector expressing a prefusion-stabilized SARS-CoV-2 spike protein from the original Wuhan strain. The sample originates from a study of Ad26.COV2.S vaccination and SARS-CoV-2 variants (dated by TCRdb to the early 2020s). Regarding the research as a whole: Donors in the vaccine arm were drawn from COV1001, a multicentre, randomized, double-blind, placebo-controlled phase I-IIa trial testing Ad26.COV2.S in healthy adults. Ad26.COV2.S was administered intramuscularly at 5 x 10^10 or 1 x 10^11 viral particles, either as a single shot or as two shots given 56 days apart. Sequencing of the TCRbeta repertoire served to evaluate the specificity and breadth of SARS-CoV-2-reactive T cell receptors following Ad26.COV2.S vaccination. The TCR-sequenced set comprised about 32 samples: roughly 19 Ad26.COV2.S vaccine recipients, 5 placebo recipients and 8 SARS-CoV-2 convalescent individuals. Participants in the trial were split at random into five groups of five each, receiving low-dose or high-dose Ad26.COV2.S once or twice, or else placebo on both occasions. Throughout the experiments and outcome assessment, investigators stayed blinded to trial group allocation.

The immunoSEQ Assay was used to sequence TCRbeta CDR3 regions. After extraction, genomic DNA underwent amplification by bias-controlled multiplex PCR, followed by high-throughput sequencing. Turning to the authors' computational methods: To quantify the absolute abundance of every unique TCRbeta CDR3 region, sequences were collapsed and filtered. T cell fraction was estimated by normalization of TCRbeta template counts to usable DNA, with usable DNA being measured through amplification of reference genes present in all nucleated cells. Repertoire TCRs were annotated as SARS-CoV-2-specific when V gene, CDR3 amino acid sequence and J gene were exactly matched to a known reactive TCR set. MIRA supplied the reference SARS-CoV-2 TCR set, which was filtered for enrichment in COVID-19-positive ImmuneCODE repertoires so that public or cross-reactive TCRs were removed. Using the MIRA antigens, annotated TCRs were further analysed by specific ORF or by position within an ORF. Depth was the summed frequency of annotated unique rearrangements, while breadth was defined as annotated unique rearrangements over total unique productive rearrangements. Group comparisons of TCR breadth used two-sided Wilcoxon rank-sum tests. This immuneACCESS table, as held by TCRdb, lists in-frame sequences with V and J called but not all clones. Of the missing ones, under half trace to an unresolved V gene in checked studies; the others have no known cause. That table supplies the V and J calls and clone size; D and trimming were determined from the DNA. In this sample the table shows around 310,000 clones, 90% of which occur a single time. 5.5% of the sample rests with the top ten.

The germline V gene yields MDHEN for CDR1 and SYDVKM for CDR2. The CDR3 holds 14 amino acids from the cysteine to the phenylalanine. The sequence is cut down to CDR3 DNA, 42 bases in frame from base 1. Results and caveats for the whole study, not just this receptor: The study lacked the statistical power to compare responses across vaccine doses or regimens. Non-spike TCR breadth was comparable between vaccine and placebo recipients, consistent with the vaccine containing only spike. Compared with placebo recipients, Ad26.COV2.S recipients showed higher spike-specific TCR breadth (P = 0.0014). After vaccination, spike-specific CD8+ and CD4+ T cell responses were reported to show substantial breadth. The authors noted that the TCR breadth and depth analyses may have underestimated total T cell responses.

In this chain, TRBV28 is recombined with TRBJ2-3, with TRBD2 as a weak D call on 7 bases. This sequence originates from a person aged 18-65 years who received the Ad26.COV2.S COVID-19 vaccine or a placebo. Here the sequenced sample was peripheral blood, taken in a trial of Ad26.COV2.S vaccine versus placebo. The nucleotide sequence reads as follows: TGTGGCTGGGGGGGGGCCTCACTCACAGATACGCAGTATTTT. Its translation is CGWGGASLTDTQYF.